This T cell receptor beta chain is from a study of chronic HIV infection and antiretroviral therapy. Trimming left V 4 bases short and J 6 bases short, with 14 bases between. CDR3 length equals 14 residues. Per the germline V gene, CDR1 is SNHLY and CDR2 is FYNNEI. TCRdb processed the 5' RACE reads anew with MiXCR; each CDR3 protein has one entry. Here the sample spans 30,000 to 35,000 distinct CDR3 sequences, about 9.6% being singletons. The V gene is TRBV2, the J gene TRBJ2-3; D remains ambiguous. The sample consisted of peripheral blood. This receptor was taken from an adult who had HIV and had not received antiretroviral therapy, or was an uninfected healthy control (not recorded which). CDR3 loop: CASSVGIGSDTQYF. The CDR3 nucleotides are TGTGCCAGCAGTGTGGGGATCGGTTCGGATACGCAGTATTTT.